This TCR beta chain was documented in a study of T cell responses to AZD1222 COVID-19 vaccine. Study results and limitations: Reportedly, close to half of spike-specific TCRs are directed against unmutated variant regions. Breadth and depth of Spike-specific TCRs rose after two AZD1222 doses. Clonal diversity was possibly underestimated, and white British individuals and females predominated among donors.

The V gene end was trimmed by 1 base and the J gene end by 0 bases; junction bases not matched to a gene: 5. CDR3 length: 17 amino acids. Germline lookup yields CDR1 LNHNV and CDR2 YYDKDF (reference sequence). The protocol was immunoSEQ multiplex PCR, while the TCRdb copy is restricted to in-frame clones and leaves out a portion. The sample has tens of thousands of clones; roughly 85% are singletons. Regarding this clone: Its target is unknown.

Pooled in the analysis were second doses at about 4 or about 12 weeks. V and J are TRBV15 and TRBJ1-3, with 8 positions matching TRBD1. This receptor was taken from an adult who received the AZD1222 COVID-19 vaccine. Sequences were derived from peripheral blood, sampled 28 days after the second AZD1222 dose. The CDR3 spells CATSRATGGTSGNTIYF. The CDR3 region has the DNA TGTGCCACCAGCAGAGCTACAGGGGGAACCTCTGGAAACACCATATATTTT.